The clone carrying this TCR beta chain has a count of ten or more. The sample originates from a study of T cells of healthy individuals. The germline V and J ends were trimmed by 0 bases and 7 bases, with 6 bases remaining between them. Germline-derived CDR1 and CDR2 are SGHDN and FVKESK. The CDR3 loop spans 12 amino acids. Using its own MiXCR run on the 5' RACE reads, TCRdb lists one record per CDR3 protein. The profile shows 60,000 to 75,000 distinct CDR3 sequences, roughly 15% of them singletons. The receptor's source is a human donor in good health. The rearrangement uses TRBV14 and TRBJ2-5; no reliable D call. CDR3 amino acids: CASSQDVGTQYF. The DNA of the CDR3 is TGTGCCAGCAGCCAAGATGTGGGGACCCAGTACTTC.